This TCR beta chain emerged from a study of shared clonotypes between healthy human individuals. From germline, CDR1 is MDHEN and CDR2 SYDVKM. J gave up 4 bases and V 4 bases, and 2 bases lay outside the gene matches. The CDR3 consists of 15 residues. Assay used: immunoSEQ multiplex PCR; TCRdb lists only in-frame clones, some missing. The sample yields roughly 2,500,000 clones, 93% seen once. The chain couples TRBV28 to TRBJ2-3, with 13 bases fitting TRBD2. Sequencing was performed on naive CD4+ T cells from PBMCs. Stated subset: CD45RA+ positively selected. This receptor was obtained from a man aged 18 to 35 in good health. Some clones in this sample may be carry-over from other donors' samples. The CDR3 bases are TGTGCCAGCAGTTGGACTAGCGGGAGAGCAGATACGCAGTATTTT. It encodes CASSWTSGRADTQYF.